The TCR beta chain described here comes from a study of T cell clonality in common variable immunodeficiency. Germline V gives CDR1 KGHSH, CDR2 LQKENI. The length of the CDR3 is 14 residues. V gave up 4 bases and J gave up 3 bases; unmatched junction bases: 5. Whole-study findings and limits: TCRbeta clonality was increased in CVID versus healthy controls. Patient heterogeneity in the CVID cohort limited correlations between repertoire features and clinical complications. Compared with controls, CVID subjects had fewer shared TCRbeta clones.

This clone was detected only a few times. The antigen is not known. The read terminates 3 residues ahead of where the CDR3 ends, so the germline J gene completes it. CVID and control samples used equivalent genomic DNA input. Method: immunoSEQ multiplex PCR; TCRdb's copy keeps in-frame clones and lacks some. The profile covers 35,000 to 50,000 clones, none occurring a single time. This chain links TRBV18 with TRBJ1-1; TRBD1 agrees at 7 bases. The sequence derives from a person aged 18 to 75 in good health. The sequencing input was peripheral blood mononuclear cells. The CDR3 DNA, read in part, is TGTGCCAGCTCACGCGGACAGGTCTACACTGAA. Translated: CASSRGQVYTE. The full-length CDR3 reads as CASSRGQVYTEAFF.